The rows below give T cell receptor beta chains drawn from one sample of a study of shared clonotypes between healthy human individuals. The repertoire was sequenced with immunoSEQ multiplex PCR; TCRdb's copy has only in-frame clones and lacks some. Among approximately 980,000 clones, around three quarters were seen once, and the ten largest hold about 1.5%. Material for sequencing was memory CD4+ T cells sorted from blood. These receptor sequences come from a man aged 18 to 30 in good health. Each CDR3 is given with its conserved first and last residue. A D gene is named only where the DNA matches it firmly. Only part of the rows carry a size: once, few, many, or a class if the clone is expanded.

CDR3nt: TGCGCCAGCAACCCTCGGACCACAGTTAGGGATACGCAGTATTTT
CDR3aa: CASNPRTTVRDTQYF
d_gene: NA
v_gene: TRBV5-1
j_gene: TRBJ2-3
abundance: NA

CDR3nt: TGTGCCACCCTTTGGACACCACCGAACGCTGCCTGGGCCTCCTACGAGCAGTACTTC
CDR3aa: CATLWTPPNAAWASYEQYF
d_gene: NA
v_gene: TRBV27
j_gene: TRBJ2-7
abundance: once

CDR3nt: TGTGCCAGCAATCTACTGTCAGAGACCCAGTACTTC
CDR3aa: CASNLLSETQYF
d_gene: NA
v_gene: TRBV6-5
j_gene: TRBJ2-5
abundance: NA

CDR3nt: TGTGCCAGCAGTGAATGGGGAAGGACTGCAACTAATGAAAAACTGTTTTTT
CDR3aa: CASSEWGRTATNEKLFF
d_gene: NA
v_gene: TRBV25-1
j_gene: TRBJ1-4
abundance: NA

CDR3nt: TGTGCCAGCAGTTCCCCCAACCTCGGACAGTTTGAAGCTTTCTTT
CDR3aa: CASSSPNLGQFEAFF
d_gene: NA
v_gene: TRBV6-5
j_gene: TRBJ1-1
abundance: few

CDR3nt: TGTGCCAGCAGCCCTCGAACCGGGACATTCCCTCAAGAGACCCAGTACTTC
CDR3aa: CASSPRTGTFPQETQYF
d_gene: NA
v_gene: TRBV9
j_gene: TRBJ2-5
abundance: few

CDR3nt: TGTGCCAGCGCCCCTGGGGGGATGATGGGGTATGGCTACACCTTC
CDR3aa: CASAPGGMMGYGYTF
d_gene: NA
v_gene: TRBV6-5
j_gene: TRBJ1-2
abundance: NA

CDR3nt: TGTGCCAGCAGTCGACAGTCAGACACTGAAGCTTTCTTT
CDR3aa: CASSRQSDTEAFF
d_gene: NA
v_gene: TRBV6-5
j_gene: TRBJ1-1
abundance: NA

CDR3nt: TGTGCCAGCAGCTTTGCGACCGCCAGCACAGATACGCAGTATTTT
CDR3aa: CASSFATASTDTQYF
d_gene: NA
v_gene: TRBV5-6
j_gene: TRBJ2-3
abundance: NA

CDR3nt: TGTGCCAGCAGTGGGGAAACCAGCTATGGCTACACCTTC
CDR3aa: CASSGETSYGYTF
d_gene: NA
v_gene: TRBV2
j_gene: TRBJ1-2
abundance: NA

CDR3nt: TGTGCCAGCAGTTACTCTACAGGGAACTATGGCTACACCTTC
CDR3aa: CASSYSTGNYGYTF
d_gene: NA
v_gene: TRBV6-5
j_gene: TRBJ1-2
abundance: NA

CDR3nt: TGTGCCAGCAGCTTAGGGACTAGTGGCGAGACCCAGTACTTC
CDR3aa: CASSLGTSGETQYF
d_gene: TRBD2
v_gene: TRBV7-2
j_gene: TRBJ2-5
abundance: NA

CDR3nt: TGTGCCAGCAGTTCACACAGAGACCTTCACTCCTACAATGAGCAGTTCTTC
CDR3aa: CASSSHRDLHSYNEQFF
d_gene: NA
v_gene: TRBV27
j_gene: TRBJ2-1
abundance: NA

CDR3nt: TGTGCCAGCAGCTTAGGGACGGGAGGCCCCGGGGGAGATACGCAGTATTTT
CDR3aa: CASSLGTGGPGGDTQYF
d_gene: TRBD2
v_gene: TRBV11-3
j_gene: TRBJ2-3
abundance: once

CDR3nt: TGCAGTTGTTGGGGGGCTGGTGGCTACACCTTC
CDR3aa: CSCWGAGGYTF
d_gene: NA
v_gene: TRBV20-1
j_gene: TRBJ1-2
abundance: NA

CDR3nt: TGTGCCAGCAGGGGGACAGGGGGATTTGATTCACCCCTCCACTTT
CDR3aa: CASRGTGGFDSPLHF
d_gene: TRBD1
v_gene: TRBV28
j_gene: TRBJ1-6
abundance: NA

CDR3nt: TGTGCCAGCAGGGCGACTAGGGCTAGCGGGAGGTCTTGGAATGAGCAGTTCTTC
CDR3aa: CASRATRASGRSWNEQFF
d_gene: TRBD2
v_gene: TRBV7-8
j_gene: TRBJ2-1
abundance: NA

CDR3nt: TGTGCCAGCAGTTACTCTGGACAGGGGAACACCGGGGAGCTGTTTTTT
CDR3aa: CASSYSGQGNTGELFF
d_gene: TRBD1
v_gene: TRBV6-5
j_gene: TRBJ2-2
abundance: NA

CDR3nt: TGTGCCAGCAGCTCAGACAGCGTGGGTCAAGAGACCCAGTACTTC
CDR3aa: CASSSDSVGQETQYF
d_gene: NA
v_gene: TRBV11-2
j_gene: TRBJ2-5
abundance: NA

CDR3nt: TGCGCCAGCAGCCGGTTCTTGAGCTCCTACGAGCAGTACTTC
CDR3aa: CASSRFLSSYEQYF
d_gene: NA
v_gene: TRBV5-1
j_gene: TRBJ2-7
abundance: NA

CDR3nt: TGTGCCAGCCGCCTAGCGGGACGGACCGGGGAGCTGTTTTTT
CDR3aa: CASRLAGRTGELFF
d_gene: TRBD2
v_gene: TRBV6-5
j_gene: TRBJ2-2
abundance: NA

CDR3nt: TGTGCCAGCAGTTCACCCCCCCCCGGGGCCAATGGCTACACCTTC
CDR3aa: CASSSPPPGANGYTF
d_gene: NA
v_gene: TRBV11-2
j_gene: TRBJ1-2
abundance: NA

CDR3nt: TGTGCCTGGAGGCTCAACCAACCCTCCGAGCAGTACTTC
CDR3aa: CAWRLNQPSEQYF
d_gene: NA
v_gene: TRBV30
j_gene: TRBJ2-7
abundance: NA

CDR3nt: TGTGCCAGCAGTGCCCAACTAGCGGGATGGGGCGGGGAGCTGTTTTTT
CDR3aa: CASSAQLAGWGGELFF
d_gene: TRBD2
v_gene: TRBV27
j_gene: TRBJ2-2
abundance: NA

CDR3nt: TGTGCCAGCAGAGCGGGAGTACAAGAGACCCAGTACTTC
CDR3aa: CASRAGVQETQYF
d_gene: TRBD2
v_gene: TRBV9
j_gene: TRBJ2-5
abundance: once

CDR3nt: TGTGCCAGCAGACAGACCGAAGAGACCCAGTACTTC
CDR3aa: CASRQTEETQYF
d_gene: NA
v_gene: TRBV6-5
j_gene: TRBJ2-5
abundance: NA

CDR3nt: TGTGCCAGCAGCCCGATTGGCGGAACACCTAGCACAGATACGCAGTATTTT
CDR3aa: CASSPIGGTPSTDTQYF
d_gene: NA
v_gene: TRBV7-2
j_gene: TRBJ2-3
abundance: NA

CDR3nt: TGTGCCAGCAGCTTGAGTGTGACCCTTGAGGCTTTCTTT
CDR3aa: CASSLSVTLEAFF
d_gene: NA
v_gene: TRBV5-4
j_gene: TRBJ1-1
abundance: NA

CDR3nt: TGTGCCAGCAGTGGAGTGTTTAATGAAAAACTGTTTTTT
CDR3aa: CASSGVFNEKLFF
d_gene: NA
v_gene: TRBV2
j_gene: TRBJ1-4
abundance: NA

CDR3nt: TGTGCCAGCAACCGAAAGCAGGAGAGCAATCAGCCCCAGCATTTT
CDR3aa: CASNRKQESNQPQHF
d_gene: NA
v_gene: TRBV2
j_gene: TRBJ1-5
abundance: NA

CDR3nt: TGCGCCAGCAGCCAAGTGGATGCGCCGGACCCGTTCTTC
CDR3aa: CASSQVDAPDPFF
d_gene: NA
v_gene: TRBV4-1
j_gene: TRBJ2-1
abundance: NA

CDR3nt: TGTGCCAGTAGTCCGCTAGCGGGAGCTGTGTCCTACGAGCAGTACTTC
CDR3aa: CASSPLAGAVSYEQYF
d_gene: TRBD2
v_gene: TRBV19
j_gene: TRBJ2-7
abundance: NA

CDR3nt: TGTGCCAGCCTGTCGACAGTTAATCAGCCCCAGCATTTT
CDR3aa: CASLSTVNQPQHF
d_gene: NA
v_gene: TRBV6-1
j_gene: TRBJ1-5
abundance: NA

CDR3nt: TGTGCCAGCAGCTTAAATCAGCGTACTAACTATGGCTACACCTTC
CDR3aa: CASSLNQRTNYGYTF
d_gene: NA
v_gene: TRBV13
j_gene: TRBJ1-2
abundance: NA

CDR3nt: TGTGCCAGCAGCTTAGGGGGGAACACCGGGGAGCTGTTTTTT
CDR3aa: CASSLGGNTGELFF
d_gene: NA
v_gene: TRBV11-2
j_gene: TRBJ2-2
abundance: few

CDR3nt: TGCGCCAGCACCTTGGATAATGAGGATGAGCAGTTCTTC
CDR3aa: CASTLDNEDEQFF
d_gene: NA
v_gene: TRBV5-1
j_gene: TRBJ2-1
abundance: NA

CDR3nt: TGTGCCAGCAGCTTGTTCAGCCTTGCTAACTATGGCTACACCTTC
CDR3aa: CASSLFSLANYGYTF
d_gene: NA
v_gene: TRBV5-6
j_gene: TRBJ1-2
abundance: NA

CDR3nt: TGCGCCAGCAGGACTAGCGGGGCACAAGAGACCCAGTACTTC
CDR3aa: CASRTSGAQETQYF
d_gene: TRBD2
v_gene: TRBV5-1
j_gene: TRBJ2-5
abundance: NA

CDR3nt: TGTGCCAGCAGCTCCGGGACAGGGAAGAATGAGCAGTTCTTC
CDR3aa: CASSSGTGKNEQFF
d_gene: TRBD1
v_gene: TRBV5-6
j_gene: TRBJ2-1
abundance: once

CDR3nt: TGTGCCAGCAGCTTAGGCGATGGCCAAGAGACCCAGTACTTC
CDR3aa: CASSLGDGQETQYF
d_gene: NA
v_gene: TRBV7-9
j_gene: TRBJ2-5
abundance: NA

CDR3nt: TGTGCCAGCAGTCTGGAGGGATGGGCAGCTGGGGCCAACGTCCTGACTTTC
CDR3aa: CASSLEGWAAGANVLTF
d_gene: NA
v_gene: TRBV27
j_gene: TRBJ2-6
abundance: few

CDR3nt: TGTGCCAGCAGCTTAGATGCGGGGGTGAACACTGAAGCTTTCTTT
CDR3aa: CASSLDAGVNTEAFF
d_gene: NA
v_gene: TRBV7-9
j_gene: TRBJ1-1
abundance: few

CDR3nt: TGTGCCAGCAGCGCCCCGAAACGGGGGGACACTGAAGCTTTCTTT
CDR3aa: CASSAPKRGDTEAFF
d_gene: NA
v_gene: TRBV5-4
j_gene: TRBJ1-1
abundance: NA

CDR3nt: TGTGCCAGCAGTTTAGGCTACGAGCAGTACTTC
CDR3aa: CASSLGYEQYF
d_gene: NA
v_gene: TRBV28
j_gene: TRBJ2-7
abundance: NA

CDR3nt: TGTGCCAGCAGCCCTAGGGGGGGCATGAACACTGAAGCTTTCTTT
CDR3aa: CASSPRGGMNTEAFF
d_gene: NA
v_gene: TRBV7-6
j_gene: TRBJ1-1
abundance: NA

CDR3nt: TGCGCCAGCAGGGCCACCGGGGAGCTGTTTTTT
CDR3aa: CASRATGELFF
d_gene: NA
v_gene: TRBV5-1
j_gene: TRBJ2-2
abundance: once

CDR3nt: TGCGCCAGCAGCCCCGCCCCAACAGGGGTGACTGAAAAACTGTTTTTT
CDR3aa: CASSPAPTGVTEKLFF
d_gene: TRBD1
v_gene: TRBV5-1
j_gene: TRBJ1-4
abundance: NA